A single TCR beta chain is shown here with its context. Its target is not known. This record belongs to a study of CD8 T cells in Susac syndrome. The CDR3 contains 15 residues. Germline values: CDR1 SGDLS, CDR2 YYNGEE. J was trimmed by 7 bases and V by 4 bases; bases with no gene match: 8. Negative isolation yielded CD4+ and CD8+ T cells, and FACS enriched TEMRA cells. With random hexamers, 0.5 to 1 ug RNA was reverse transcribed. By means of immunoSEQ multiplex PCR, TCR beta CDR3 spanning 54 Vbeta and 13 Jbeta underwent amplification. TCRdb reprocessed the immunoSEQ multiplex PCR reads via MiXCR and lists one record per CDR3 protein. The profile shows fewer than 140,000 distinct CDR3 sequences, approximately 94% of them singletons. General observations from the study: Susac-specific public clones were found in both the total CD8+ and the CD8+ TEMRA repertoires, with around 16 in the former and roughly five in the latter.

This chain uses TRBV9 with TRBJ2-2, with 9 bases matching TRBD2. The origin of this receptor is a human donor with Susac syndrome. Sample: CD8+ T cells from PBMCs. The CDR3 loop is CASSPRTSESGELFF. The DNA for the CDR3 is TGTGCCAGCAGCCCGCGGACTAGCGAGAGCGGGGAGCTGTTTTTT.